This T cell receptor beta chain was obtained from a study of T cell clusters in autoimmune cytopenias. Overall study findings and caveats: Primary autoimmune cytopenia patients seemingly lacked the physiological T cell clusters found in healthy donors.

TRB amplification used 250 ng of peripheral blood genomic DNA. This clonotype ranks as medium-sized (0.01 to 0.1%) in terms of frequency. The antigen remains unidentified. Multiplex touch-down PCR amplified TRB using TRB-A and TRB-B pools in one tube. TCRdb re-analyzed the multiplex PCR reads; it lists each CDR3 protein once, without DNA. The repertoire shows about 9,500 distinct CDR3 sequences; the top ten hold just over 9%. The TCR originated in a human donor with an autoimmune cytopenia or autoimmune hepatitis (not recorded which). The sample consisted of peripheral blood.

CDR3: CASSVGGDYGYTF. The chain is built from TRBV6-5 and TRBJ1-2; TCRdb's D call, TRBD1, is unchecked because there is no DNA. The CDR3 loop spans 13 amino acids. CDR1 and CDR2 (germline): MNHEY, SVGAGI.